This T cell receptor beta chain was retrieved from a study of liver allograft versus peripheral blood T cells (TCRdb year 2020). Broadly, across the study: The study compared the T cell receptor repertoires present in transplanted livers with the repertoires present in the peripheral blood of liver transplant recipients. The paper's findings and limits, for the study overall: The T cell receptor repertoires within liver allografts were reported to be different from the T cell receptor repertoires detected in peripheral blood.

In this sample, this clonotype turned up a few times. Its binding antigen is unknown. No quality values exist for individual bases; no much larger clone is one base distant. The instrument given in TCRdb is Illumina MiSeq. TCRdb reanalyzed the raw reads on its own, using fastp at Q25 for trimming and MiXCR for clone calling, and kept in-frame beta chains. For every CDR3 protein sequence, its rows merge into one entry that carries the most common genes and DNA. This sample has about 10,000 distinct CDR3 sequences in its table, and approximately 19% of those were observed once. The top ten clonotypes cover about 1.7% of the sample. From cysteine to phenylalanine, the CDR3 is 16 amino acids long. The read is trimmed to its CDR3 DNA, 48 bases read in frame from base 1. V lost 1 base and J lost 8 bases, and the count of bases not matched to a germline gene is 8. CDR1 is given as SGHNT and CDR2 as YENEEA, both from the germline V gene.

The clonotype originates from a human patient who had a liver transplant. Following a transplant, some T lymphocytes may have been derived from the graft donor. The rearrangement joined TRBV11-3 to TRBJ2-1, and TRBD1 aligns with 10 junction nucleotides. The CDR3 sequence is CASSLAGDRGSYEQFF. The bases are TGTGCCAGCAGCTTAGCTGGGGACAGGGGATCGTATGAGCAGTTCTTC.